Here is one T cell receptor beta chain with its context. The germline V gene encodes CDR1 SGDLS and CDR2 YYNGEE. This CDR3 contains 17 residues. Trimming shortened V by 3 bases and J by 0 bases, and 13 bases separated the two germline ends. This record belongs to a study of cytomegalovirus exposure and HLA in healthy donors. Vbeta (60) and Jbeta (13) primers were used in the PCR. Assay: immunoSEQ multiplex PCR; the TCRdb copy retains only in-frame clones and omits some. Here the sample spans around 130,000 clones, roughly four fifths being singletons. The chain recombines TRBV9 with TRBJ2-6; possibly TRBD2 for D (5 bases). The source of this sequence is a man aged 30 to 45 in good health and CMV-seronegative. Sequencing was carried out using PBMCs. The CDR3 coding sequence is TGTGCCAGCAGCGCCGCTGGACGGGACTCTGGGGCCAACGTCCTGACTTTC. It encodes CASSAAGRDSGANVLTF.